The TCR beta chain described here comes from a study of CD8+ T cells in alopecia areata. Extracted RNA was reverse transcribed, and the resulting cDNA served as sequencing template. Some clones are missing from TCRdb's copy, which holds only in-frame ones; the method was immunoSEQ multiplex PCR. The data hold 130,000 or so clones, with approximately 60% observed a single time. As to treatment: oral pan-JAK inhibitor, 5-10 mg twice daily. This clone was seen a few times. Its antigen is still unknown. The germline CDR1 and CDR2 sequences are GTSNPN and SVGIG (reference sequence). The CDR3 sequence is 13 residues long. Between the trimmed V and J ends, which lost 8 bases and 5 bases, there was a span of 18 bases. Findings of the study overall: Relative to normal scalp, lesional scalp, especially alopecia totalis/universalis, showed higher clonality.

This receptor was obtained from a human donor with alopecia areata. The chain is built from TRBV30 and TRBJ1-1, with a tentative D call TRBD1 (6 bases). The material sequenced was CD4+ T cells sorted from blood, taken at week 4, from a patient treated with tofacitinib. CDR3 amino acids: CAGDYRVGTEAFF. The CDR3 DNA reads TGTGCCGGGGATTACAGGGTTGGAACTGAAGCTTTCTTT.